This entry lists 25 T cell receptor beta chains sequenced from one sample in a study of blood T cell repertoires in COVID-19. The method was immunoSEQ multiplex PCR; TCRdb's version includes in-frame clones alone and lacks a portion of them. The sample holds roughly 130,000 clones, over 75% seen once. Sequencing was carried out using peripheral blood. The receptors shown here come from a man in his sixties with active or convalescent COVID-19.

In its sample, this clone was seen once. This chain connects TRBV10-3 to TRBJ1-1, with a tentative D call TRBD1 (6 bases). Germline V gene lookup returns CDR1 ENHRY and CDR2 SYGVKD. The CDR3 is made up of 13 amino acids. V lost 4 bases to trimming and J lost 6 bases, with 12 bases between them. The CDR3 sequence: CAISGQVDSEAFF. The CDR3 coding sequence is TGTGCCATCAGTGGACAGGTTGACTCTGAAGCTTTCTTT.

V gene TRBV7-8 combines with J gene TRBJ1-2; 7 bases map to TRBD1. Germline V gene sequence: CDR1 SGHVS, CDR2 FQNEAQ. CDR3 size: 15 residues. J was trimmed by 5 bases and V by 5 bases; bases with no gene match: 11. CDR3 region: CASSLGQGEIYGYTF. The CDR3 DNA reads TGTGCCAGCAGCCTGGGGCAGGGGGAGATATATGGCTACACCTTC. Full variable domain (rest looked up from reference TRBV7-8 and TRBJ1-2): GAGVSQSPRYKVAKRGQDVALRCDPISGHVSLFWYQQALGQGPEFLTYFQNEAQLDKSGLPSDRFFAERPEGSVSTLKIQRTQQEDSAVYLCASSLGQGEIYGYTFGSGTRLTVV.

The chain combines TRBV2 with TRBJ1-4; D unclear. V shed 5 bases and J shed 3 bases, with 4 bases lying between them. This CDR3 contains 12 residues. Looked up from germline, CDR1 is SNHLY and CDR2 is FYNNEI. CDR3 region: CASSYSNEKLFF. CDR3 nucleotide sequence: TGTGCCAGCAGTTACTCTAATGAAAAACTGTTTTTT.

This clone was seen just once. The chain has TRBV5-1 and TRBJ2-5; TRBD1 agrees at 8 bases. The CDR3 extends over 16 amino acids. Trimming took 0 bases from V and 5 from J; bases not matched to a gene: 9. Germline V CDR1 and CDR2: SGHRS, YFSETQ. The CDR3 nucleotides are TGCGCCAGCAGCTTGGAACCGGACAGGGTATGGGAGACCCAGTACTTC. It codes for CASSLEPDRVWETQYF.

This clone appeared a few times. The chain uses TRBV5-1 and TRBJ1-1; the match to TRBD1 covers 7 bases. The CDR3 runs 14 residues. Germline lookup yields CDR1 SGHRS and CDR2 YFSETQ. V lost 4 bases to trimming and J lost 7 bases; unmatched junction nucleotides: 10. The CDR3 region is CASSEGGGILEAFF. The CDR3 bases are TGCGCCAGCAGCGAAGGGGGCGGGATTCTTGAAGCTTTCTTT.

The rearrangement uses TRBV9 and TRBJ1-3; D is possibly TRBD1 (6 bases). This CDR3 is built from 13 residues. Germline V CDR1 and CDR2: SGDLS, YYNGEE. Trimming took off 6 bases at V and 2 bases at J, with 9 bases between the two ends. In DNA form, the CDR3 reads TGTGCCAGCAATCCAGGGGCTGGAAACACCATATATTTT. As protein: CASNPGAGNTIYF.

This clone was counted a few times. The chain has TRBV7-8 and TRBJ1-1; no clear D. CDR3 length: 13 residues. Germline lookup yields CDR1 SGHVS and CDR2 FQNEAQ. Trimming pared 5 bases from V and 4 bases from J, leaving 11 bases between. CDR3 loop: CASSASGSTEAFF. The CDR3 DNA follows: TGTGCCAGCAGCGCCTCGGGGAGCACTGAAGCTTTCTTT.

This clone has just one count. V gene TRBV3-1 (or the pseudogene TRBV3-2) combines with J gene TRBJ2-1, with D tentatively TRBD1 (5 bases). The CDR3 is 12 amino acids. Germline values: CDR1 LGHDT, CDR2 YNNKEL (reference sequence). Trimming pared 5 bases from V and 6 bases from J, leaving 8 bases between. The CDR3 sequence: CASSRGFNEQFF. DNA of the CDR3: TGTGCCAGCAGCAGGGGTTTCAATGAGCAGTTCTTC.

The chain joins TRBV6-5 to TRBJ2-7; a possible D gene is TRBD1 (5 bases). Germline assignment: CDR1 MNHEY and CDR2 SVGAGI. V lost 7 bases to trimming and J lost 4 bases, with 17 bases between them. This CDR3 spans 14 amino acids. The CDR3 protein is CASTPAGNGYEQYF. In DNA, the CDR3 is TGTGCCAGCACCCCGGCAGGGAACGGTTACGAGCAGTACTTC.

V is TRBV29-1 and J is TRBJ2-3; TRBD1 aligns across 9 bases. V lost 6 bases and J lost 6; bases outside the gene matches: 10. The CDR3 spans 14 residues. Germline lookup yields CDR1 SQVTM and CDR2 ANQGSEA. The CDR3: CSVLKQGATDTQYF. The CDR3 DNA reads TGCAGCGTCCTCAAACAGGGGGCAACCGATACGCAGTATTTT.

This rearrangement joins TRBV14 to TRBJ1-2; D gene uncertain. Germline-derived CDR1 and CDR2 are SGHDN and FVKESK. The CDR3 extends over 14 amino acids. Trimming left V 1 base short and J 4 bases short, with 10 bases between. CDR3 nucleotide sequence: TGTGCCAGCAGCCAAGGAGTTCATGGCTATGGCTACACCTTC. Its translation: CASSQGVHGYGYTF.

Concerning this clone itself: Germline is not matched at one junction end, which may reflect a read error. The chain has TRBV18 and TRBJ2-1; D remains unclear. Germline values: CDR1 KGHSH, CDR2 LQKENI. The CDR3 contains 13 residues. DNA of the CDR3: TGTGCCAGCTCACCACCTTCGTACACTGAGCAGTTCTTC. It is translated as CASSPPSYTEQFF.

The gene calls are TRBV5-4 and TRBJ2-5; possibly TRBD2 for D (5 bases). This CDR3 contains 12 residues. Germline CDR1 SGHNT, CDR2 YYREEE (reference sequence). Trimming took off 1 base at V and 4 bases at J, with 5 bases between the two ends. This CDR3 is CASSLRGETQYF. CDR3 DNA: TGTGCCAGCAGCTTGCGGGGAGAGACCCAGTACTTC.

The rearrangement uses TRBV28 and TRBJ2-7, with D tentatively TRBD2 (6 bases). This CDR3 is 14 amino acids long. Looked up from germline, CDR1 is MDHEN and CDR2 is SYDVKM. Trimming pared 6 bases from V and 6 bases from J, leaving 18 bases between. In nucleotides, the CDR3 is TGTGCCAGCAGACCCCCGGAAGCGGGCGCCGAGCAGTACTTC. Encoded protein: CASRPPEAGAEQYF.

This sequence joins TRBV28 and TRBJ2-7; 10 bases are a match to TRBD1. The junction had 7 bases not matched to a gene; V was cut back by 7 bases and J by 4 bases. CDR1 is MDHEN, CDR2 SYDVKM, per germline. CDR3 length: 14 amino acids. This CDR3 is CASIVGQGPYEQYF. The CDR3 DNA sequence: TGTGCCAGCATCGTGGGACAGGGGCCGTACGAGCAGTACTTC.

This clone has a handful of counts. CDR3 region: CAWSPSDRTNNEQFF. Here the CDR3 DNA reads TGTGCCTGGAGTCCCAGTGACAGAACCAACAATGAGCAGTTCTTC. This chain uses TRBV30 with TRBJ2-1; perhaps TRBD1 as D (5 bases). The CDR3 covers 15 residues. V lost 2 bases, J lost 5 bases, and 16 bases lay in between. Germline loops: CDR1 GTSNPN, CDR2 SVGIG (reference sequence).

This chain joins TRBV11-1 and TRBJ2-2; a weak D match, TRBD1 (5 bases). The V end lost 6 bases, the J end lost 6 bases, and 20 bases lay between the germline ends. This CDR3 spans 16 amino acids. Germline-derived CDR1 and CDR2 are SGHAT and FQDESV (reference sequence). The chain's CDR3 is CASSSPGLPGSGELFF. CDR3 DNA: TGTGCCAGCAGTTCTCCAGGGTTACCAGGGTCCGGGGAGCTGTTTTTT.

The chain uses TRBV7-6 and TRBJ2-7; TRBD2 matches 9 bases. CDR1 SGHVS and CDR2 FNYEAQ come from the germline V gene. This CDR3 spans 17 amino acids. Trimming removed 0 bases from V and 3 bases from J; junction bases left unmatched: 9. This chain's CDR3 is CASSLARWEREDYEQYF. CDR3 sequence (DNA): TGTGCCAGCAGCTTAGCGCGTTGGGAGCGGGAGGACTACGAGCAGTACTTC.

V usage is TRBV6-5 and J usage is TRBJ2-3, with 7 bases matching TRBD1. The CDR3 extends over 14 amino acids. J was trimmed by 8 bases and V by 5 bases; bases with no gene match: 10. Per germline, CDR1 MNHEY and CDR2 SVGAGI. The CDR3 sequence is CASSPQQGMSTQYF. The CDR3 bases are TGTGCCAGCAGTCCCCAACAGGGGATGAGTACGCAGTATTTT.

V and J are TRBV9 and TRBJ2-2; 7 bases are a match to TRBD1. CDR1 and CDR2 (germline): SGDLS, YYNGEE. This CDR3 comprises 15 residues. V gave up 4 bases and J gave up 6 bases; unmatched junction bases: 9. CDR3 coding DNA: TGTGCCAGCAGCCCCTCGACAGGGTTCTCCGGGGAGCTGTTTTTT. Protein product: CASSPSTGFSGELFF. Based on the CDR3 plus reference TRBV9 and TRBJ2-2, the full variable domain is DSGVTQTPKHLITATGQRVTLRCSPRSGDLSVYWYQQSLDQGLQFLIQYYNGEERAKGNILERFSAQQFPDLHSELNLSSLELGDSALYFCASSPSTGFSGELFFGEGSRLTVL.

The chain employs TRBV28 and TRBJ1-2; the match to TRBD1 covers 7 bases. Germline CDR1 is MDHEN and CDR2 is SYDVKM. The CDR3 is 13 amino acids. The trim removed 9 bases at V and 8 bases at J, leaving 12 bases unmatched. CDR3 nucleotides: TGTGCCAGTTTCAGGGGGGTATTGGGAGGCTACACCTTC. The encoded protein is CASFRGVLGGYTF.

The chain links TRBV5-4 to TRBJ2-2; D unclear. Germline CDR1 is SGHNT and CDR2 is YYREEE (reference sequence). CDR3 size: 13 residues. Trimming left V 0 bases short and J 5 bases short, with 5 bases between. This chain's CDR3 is CASSLVETGELFF. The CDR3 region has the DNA TGTGCCAGCAGCTTGGTTGAGACCGGGGAGCTGTTTTTT.

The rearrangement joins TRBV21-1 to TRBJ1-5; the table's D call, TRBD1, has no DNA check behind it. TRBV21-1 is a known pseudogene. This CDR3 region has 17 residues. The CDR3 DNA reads TGTGCCAGCAGCAAAGGGTCAGGTGGTCTCAGAAATCAGCCCCAGCATTTT. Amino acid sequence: CASSKGSGGLRNQPQHF.

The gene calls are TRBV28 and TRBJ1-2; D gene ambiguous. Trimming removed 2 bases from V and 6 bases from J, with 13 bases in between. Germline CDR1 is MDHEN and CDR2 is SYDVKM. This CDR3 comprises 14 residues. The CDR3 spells CASSLSLRHNGYTF. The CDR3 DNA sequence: TGTGCCAGCAGTTTAAGCCTCCGACATAATGGCTACACCTTC.

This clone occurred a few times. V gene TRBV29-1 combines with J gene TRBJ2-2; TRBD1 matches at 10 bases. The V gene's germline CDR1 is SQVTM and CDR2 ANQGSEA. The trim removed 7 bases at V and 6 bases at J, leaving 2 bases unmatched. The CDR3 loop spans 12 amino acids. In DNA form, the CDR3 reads TGCAGCGCCGACAGGGGGCCCGGGGAGCTGTTTTTT. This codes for CSADRGPGELFF.